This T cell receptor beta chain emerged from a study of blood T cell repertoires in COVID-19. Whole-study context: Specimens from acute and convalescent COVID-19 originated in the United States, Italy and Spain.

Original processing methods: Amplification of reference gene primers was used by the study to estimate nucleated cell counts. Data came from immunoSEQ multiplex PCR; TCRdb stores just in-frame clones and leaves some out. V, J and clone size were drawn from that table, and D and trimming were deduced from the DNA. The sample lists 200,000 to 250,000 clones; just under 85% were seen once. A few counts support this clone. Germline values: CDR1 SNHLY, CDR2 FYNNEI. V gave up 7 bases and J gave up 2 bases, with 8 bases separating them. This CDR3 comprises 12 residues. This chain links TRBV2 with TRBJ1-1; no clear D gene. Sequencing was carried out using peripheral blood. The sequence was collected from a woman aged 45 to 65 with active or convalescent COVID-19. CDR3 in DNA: TGTGCCAGCAAGATAGCCAACACTGAAGCTTTCTTT. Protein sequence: CASKIANTEAFF.